The rows below give T cell receptor beta chains drawn from one sample of a study of blood T cell repertoires in COVID-19. Assay: immunoSEQ multiplex PCR; the TCRdb copy retains only in-frame clones and omits some. The table lists about 150,000 clones, about 85% of them singletons, with about 3% in the top ten. The sample consisted of peripheral blood. The receptors were sampled from a woman in her thirties or forties with active or convalescent COVID-19. Each CDR3 is given with its conserved first and last residue. Each record gives: D gene, J gene, V gene, clone size, CDR3 DNA, CDR3 protein. The D gene is left open where the match is weak. The listing skips clone size in some rows; elsewhere it reads once, few, many or a size class.

>TRBD2|TRBJ2-1|TRBV11-2|.
TGTGCCAGCAGCTCCCGGGCGGGGGACTACAATGAGCAGTTCTTC
CASSSRAGDYNEQFF
>.|TRBJ2-7|TRBV27|.
TGTGCCAGCGGCCGGGGGACCCGCGTTTACGAGCAGTACTTC
CASGRGTRVYEQYF
>.|TRBJ1-3|TRBV9|.
TGTGCCAGCAGCGTAGCGGAGGCGGGGGGGCCTGGAAACACCATATATTTT
CASSVAEAGGPGNTIYF
>TRBD2|TRBJ2-5|TRBV4-2|.
TGTGCCAGCAGCTCCAGGACTAGCGGGGGGAACGGAGAGACCCAGTACTTC
CASSSRTSGGNGETQYF
>TRBD1|TRBJ2-7|TRBV29-1|.
TGCAGCGCCGGACAGGCCTACGAGCAGTACTTC
CSAGQAYEQYF
>TRBD2|TRBJ2-3|TRBV10-3|once
TGTGCCACTAGAGCGGGATCCACAGATACGCAGTATTTT
CATRAGSTDTQYF
>TRBD1|TRBJ1-1|TRBV7-9|few
TGTGCCAGCAGCTCAGGGGGAGGCACTGAAGCTTTCTTT
CASSSGGGTEAFF
>TRBD2|TRBJ2-7|TRBV29-1|.
TGCAGCGTTGAAGAACCCGTTACTAGCGAGAGCTCCTACGAGCAGTACTTC
CSVEEPVTSESSYEQYF
>.|TRBJ1-5|TRBV19|.
TGTGCCAGTAGTGCCGTTGAGGGCCTTAATCAGCCCCAGCATTTT
CASSAVEGLNQPQHF
>TRBD1|TRBJ1-1|TRBV18|.
TGTGCCAGCTCGGGACAGACGAACACTGAAGCTTTCTTT
CASSGQTNTEAFF
>TRBD2|TRBJ2-3|TRBV19|.
TGTGCCAGTAGTATAACTGGGCTAGCGGGAGGCGGAGATACGCAGTATTTT
CASSITGLAGGGDTQYF
>TRBD2|TRBJ2-7|TRBV7-8|.
TGTGCCAGCAGCTTAGGGTGGCGGGAGGGGCGGAAAGTTGACGAGCAGTACTTC
CASSLGWREGRKVDEQYF
>.|TRBJ2-7|TRBV7-2|.
TGTGCCAGCAGCTTATTGAGCGCCGTCTACGAGCAGTACTTC
CASSLLSAVYEQYF
>.|TRBJ1-4|TRBV19|.
TGTGCCGGGGGCTCGAGACGCCTTAATGAAAAACTGTTTTTT
CAGGSRRLNEKLFF
>.|TRBJ1-2|TRBV6-5|many
TGTGCCAGCAGTACCAGTGGAGGGGCCCGGGGCTACACCTTC
CASSTSGGARGYTF
>.|TRBJ1-2|TRBV10-3|.
TGTGCCATCAGTGAAGGACAGATTAACTATGGCTACACCTTC
CAISEGQINYGYTF
>.|TRBJ1-2|TRBV21-1|once
TGTGCCAGCAGCAGGGACAGGGGCCCTAACTATGGCTACACCTTC
CASSRDRGPNYGYTF
>TRBD1|TRBJ1-5|TRBV19|.
TGTGCCAGTAGAACTATAGACAGGGCGATTAGTTATAGCAATCAGCCCCAGCATTTT
CASRTIDRAISYSNQPQHF
>.|TRBJ1-6|TRBV27|.
TGTGCCAGCTCTCCGTACCGAGGGACACCCCTCCACTTT
CASSPYRGTPLHF
>TRBD1|TRBJ1-2|TRBV5-1|.
TGCGCCAGCAGCTTCGACAGGGTTGGAGGCTACACCTTC
CASSFDRVGGYTF
>.|TRBJ1-2|TRBV24-1|.
TGTGCCACCAGTGAGGAGAGGGGGACACAATATGGCTACACCTTC
CATSEERGTQYGYTF
>TRBD1|TRBJ2-7|TRBV18|.
TGTGCCAGCTCACCCAGGACAGGGGGCATCTACGAGCAGTACTTC
CASSPRTGGIYEQYF
>.|TRBJ2-5|TRBV18|.
TGTGCCAGCTCATCTATCCAAGAGACCCAGTACTTC
CASSSIQETQYF
>TRBD2|TRBJ2-1|TRBV5-1|.
TGCGCCAGCAGAACTAGCGGGATCCTGAACAATGAGCAGTTCTTC
CASRTSGILNNEQFF
>.|TRBJ1-1|TRBV15|.
TGTGCCACCAGCAGACGGGGGAACACTGAAGCTTTCTTT
CATSRRGNTEAFF
>TRBD2|TRBJ2-2|TRBV28|.
TGTGCCAGCAGTACCGGTTGGACTAGCGGGGGAACCGGGGAGCTGTTTTTT
CASSTGWTSGGTGELFF
>TRBD2|TRBJ2-5|TRBV19|.
TGTGCCAGTAGTCTCTCTAGCGGGAGCGGGGAGACCCAGTACTTC
CASSLSSGSGETQYF
>TRBD1|TRBJ1-5|TRBV6-5|.
TGTGCCAGCAGGGGGACAGTTAGCAATCAGCCCCAGCATTTT
CASRGTVSNQPQHF
>TRBD1|TRBJ2-7|TRBV5-8|.
TGTGCCAGCAGTGGGACAGGTACCTACGAGCAGTACTTC
CASSGTGTYEQYF
>TRBD1|TRBJ1-1|TRBV10-1|.
TGCGCCAGCAGTAACCAGGGGGCTGGTGAAGCTTTCTTT
CASSNQGAGEAFF
>.|TRBJ2-1|TRBV19|once
TGTGCCAGTAGTATGGTCCCCAGCTCCTACAATGAGCAGTTCTTC
CASSMVPSSYNEQFF
>TRBD2|TRBJ2-1|TRBV5-1|.
TGCGCCAGCAGCTCAAGGACTAGCGCAAATGAGCAGTTCTTC
CASSSRTSANEQFF
>.|TRBJ1-6|TRBV28|once
TGTGCCAGCACCTCGTTACTAGAGGCTACAGTGAATTCACCCCTCCACTTT
CASTSLLEATVNSPLHF
>.|TRBJ2-5|TRBV2|once
TGTGCCAGCAGTTCTGGGGGGAGTCAAGAGACCCAGTACTTC
CASSSGGSQETQYF
>TRBD1|TRBJ1-5|TRBV30|.
TGTGCCTGGAGTGTGGGGGCAGGGGGTAATCAGCCCCAGCATTTT
CAWSVGAGGNQPQHF